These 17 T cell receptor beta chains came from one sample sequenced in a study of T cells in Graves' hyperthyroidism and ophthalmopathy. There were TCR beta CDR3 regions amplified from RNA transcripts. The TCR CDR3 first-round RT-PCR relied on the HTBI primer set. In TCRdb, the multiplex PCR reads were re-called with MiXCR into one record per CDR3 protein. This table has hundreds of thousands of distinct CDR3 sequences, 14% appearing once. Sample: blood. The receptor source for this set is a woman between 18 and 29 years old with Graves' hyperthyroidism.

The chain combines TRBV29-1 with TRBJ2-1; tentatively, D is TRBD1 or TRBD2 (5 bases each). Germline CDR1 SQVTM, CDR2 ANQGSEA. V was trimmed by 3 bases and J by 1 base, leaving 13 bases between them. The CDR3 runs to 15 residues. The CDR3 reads CSVERDGASYNEQFF. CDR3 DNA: TGCAGCGTTGAGAGGGACGGAGCGTCCTACAATGAGCAGTTCTTC.

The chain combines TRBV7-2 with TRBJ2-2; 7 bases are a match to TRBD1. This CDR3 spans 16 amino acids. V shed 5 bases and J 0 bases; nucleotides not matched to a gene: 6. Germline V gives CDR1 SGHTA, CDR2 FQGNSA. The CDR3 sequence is CASSGTGTANTGELFF. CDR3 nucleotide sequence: TGTGCCAGCAGCGGAACCGGGACAGCGAACACCGGGGAGCTGTTTTTT.

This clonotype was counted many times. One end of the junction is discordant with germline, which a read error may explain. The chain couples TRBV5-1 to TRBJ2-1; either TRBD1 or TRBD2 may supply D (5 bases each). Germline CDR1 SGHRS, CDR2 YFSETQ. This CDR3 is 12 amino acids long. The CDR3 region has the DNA TGTGCCAGCAGCTTAGAGGGGAATGAGCAGTTCTTC. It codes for CASSLEGNEQFF.

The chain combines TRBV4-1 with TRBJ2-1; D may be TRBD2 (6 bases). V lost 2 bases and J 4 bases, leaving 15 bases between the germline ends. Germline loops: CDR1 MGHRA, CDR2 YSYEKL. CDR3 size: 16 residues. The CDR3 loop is CASSQPNRGLYNEQFF. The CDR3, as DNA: TGCGCCAGCAGCCAACCAAACCGGGGACTTTACAATGAGCAGTTCTTC.

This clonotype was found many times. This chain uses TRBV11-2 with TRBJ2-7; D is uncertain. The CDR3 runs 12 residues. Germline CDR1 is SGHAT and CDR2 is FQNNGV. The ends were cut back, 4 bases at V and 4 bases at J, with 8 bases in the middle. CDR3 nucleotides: TGTGCCAGCAGCTCTTTATGGTACGAGCAGTACTTC. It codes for CASSSLWYEQYF.

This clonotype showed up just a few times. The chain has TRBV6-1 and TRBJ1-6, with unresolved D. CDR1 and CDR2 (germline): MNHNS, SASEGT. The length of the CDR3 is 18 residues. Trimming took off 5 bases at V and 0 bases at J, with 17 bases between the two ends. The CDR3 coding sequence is TGTGCCAGCAGTTCCATACACGTCGGGAGCTCCTATAATTCACCCCTCCACTTT. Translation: CASSSIHVGSSYNSPLHF.

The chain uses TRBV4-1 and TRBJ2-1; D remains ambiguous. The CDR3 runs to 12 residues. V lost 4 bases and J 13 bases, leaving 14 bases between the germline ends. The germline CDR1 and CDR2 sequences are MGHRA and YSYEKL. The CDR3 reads CASSPAVGYQFF. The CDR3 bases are TGCGCCAGCAGCCCAGCCGTCGGCTACCAGTTCTTC.

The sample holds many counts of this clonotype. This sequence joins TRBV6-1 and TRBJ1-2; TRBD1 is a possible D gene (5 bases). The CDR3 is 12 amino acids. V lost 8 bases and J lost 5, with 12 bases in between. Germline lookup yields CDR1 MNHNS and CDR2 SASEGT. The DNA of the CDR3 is TGTGCCAGCCAATCGGGGGGATATGGCTACACCTTC. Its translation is CASQSGGYGYTF.

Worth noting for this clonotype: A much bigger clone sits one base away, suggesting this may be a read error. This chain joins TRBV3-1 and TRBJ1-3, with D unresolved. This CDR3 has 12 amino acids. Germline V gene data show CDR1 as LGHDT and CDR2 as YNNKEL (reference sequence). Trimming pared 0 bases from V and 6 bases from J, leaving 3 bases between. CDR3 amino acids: CASSQEENTIYF. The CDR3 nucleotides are TGTGCCAGCAGCCAAGAGGAAAACACCATATATTTT.

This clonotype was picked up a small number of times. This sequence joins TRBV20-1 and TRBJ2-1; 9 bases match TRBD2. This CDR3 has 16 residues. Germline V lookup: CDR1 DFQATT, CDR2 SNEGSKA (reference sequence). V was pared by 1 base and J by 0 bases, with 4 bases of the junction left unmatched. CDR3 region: CSARGTSADSYNEQFF. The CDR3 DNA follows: TGCAGTGCTAGAGGGACTAGCGCAGACTCCTACAATGAGCAGTTCTTC.

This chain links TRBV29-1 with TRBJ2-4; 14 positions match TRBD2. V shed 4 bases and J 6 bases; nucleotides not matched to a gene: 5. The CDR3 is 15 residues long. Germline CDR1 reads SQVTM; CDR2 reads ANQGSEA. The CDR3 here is CSVVRLAGGLNIQYF. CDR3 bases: TGCAGCGTTGTGAGACTAGCGGGAGGGCTAAACATTCAGTACTTC.

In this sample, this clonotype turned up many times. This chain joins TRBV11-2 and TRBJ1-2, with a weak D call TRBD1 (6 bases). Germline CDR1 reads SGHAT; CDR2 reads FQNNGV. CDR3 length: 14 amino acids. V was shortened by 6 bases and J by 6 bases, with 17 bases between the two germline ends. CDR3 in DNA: TGTGCCAGCAGTCGTGACAGGCGGGGTGATGGCTACACCTTC. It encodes CASSRDRRGDGYTF.

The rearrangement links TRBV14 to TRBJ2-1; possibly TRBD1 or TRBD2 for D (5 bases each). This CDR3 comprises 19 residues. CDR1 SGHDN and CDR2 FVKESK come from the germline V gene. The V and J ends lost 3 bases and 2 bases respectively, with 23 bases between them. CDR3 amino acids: CASSQRGLTGLRPYNEQFF. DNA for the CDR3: TGTGCCAGCAGCCAGAGGGGCCTCACAGGTCTGCGCCCCTACAATGAGCAGTTCTTC.

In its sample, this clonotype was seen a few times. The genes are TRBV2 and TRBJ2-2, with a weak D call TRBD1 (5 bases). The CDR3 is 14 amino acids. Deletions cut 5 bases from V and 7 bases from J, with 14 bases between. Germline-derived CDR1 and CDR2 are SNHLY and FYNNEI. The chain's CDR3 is CASSYRTLLGELFF. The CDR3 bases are TGTGCCAGCAGTTACAGGACCCTTCTCGGGGAGCTGTTTTTT.

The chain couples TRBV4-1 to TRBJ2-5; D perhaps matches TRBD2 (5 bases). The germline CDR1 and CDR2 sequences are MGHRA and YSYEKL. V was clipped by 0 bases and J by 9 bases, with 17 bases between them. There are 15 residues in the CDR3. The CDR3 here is CASSQEQLVPVAQYF. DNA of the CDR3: TGCGCCAGCAGCCAAGAACAACTAGTCCCCGTCGCCCAGTACTTC.

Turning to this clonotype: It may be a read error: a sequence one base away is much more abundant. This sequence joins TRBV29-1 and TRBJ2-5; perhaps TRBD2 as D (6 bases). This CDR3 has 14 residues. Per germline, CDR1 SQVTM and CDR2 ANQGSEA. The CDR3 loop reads CSVRERLYQEIQYF. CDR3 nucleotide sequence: TGCAGCGTTCGGGAGCGGCTGTACCAAGAGATCCAGTACTTC.

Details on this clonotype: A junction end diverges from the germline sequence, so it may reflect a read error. The CDR3 bases are TGTGCCAGCAGTCCCAGGGACCGAAATGAAAGACTGTTTTTT. It codes for CASSPRDRNERLFF. The chain is built from TRBV12-3 or TRBV12-4 and TRBJ1-4; maybe TRBD1 (5 bases). The CDR3 runs to 14 residues.